One TCR beta chain is described in this entry. The antigen is not known. This entry comes from a study of CD8+CD57+ T cells in acquired aplastic anemia. Study-level results: The study identified about 30 CD8+ CDR3 sequences shared by patients and controls. The CD8+ Simpson's diversity of patients and controls was not significantly different.

V was cut by 8 bases and J by 1 base, with 18 bases left in between. Germline lookup yields CDR1 LNHDA and CDR2 SQIVND (reference sequence). The CDR3 is 16 residues long. CD8+CD57+ cell expansion had been shown by flow cytometry in patients chosen for sequencing. For CDR3 and TCR beta VDJ profiling, genomic DNA was the template used. Using its own MiXCR run on the reads, TCRdb lists one record per CDR3 protein. The sample holds about 120,000 distinct CDR3 sequences, 50% to 70% seen once. Sequencing was carried out using sorted CD4+, CD8+, or CD8+CD57+ T cells (not recorded which) from PBMCs. This receptor was taken from a human donor with aplastic anemia. The rearrangement joins TRBV19 to TRBJ1-5; D is uncertain. CDR3 sequence (DNA): TGTGCCAGTTCTCCGTCGTGGGGATCCAGCAATCAGCCCCAGCATTTT. This encodes CASSPSWGSSNQPQHF.